Given below is one T cell receptor beta chain in context. Time point of the sample: inflamed ileum from the surgical specimen. This CDR3 spans 14 amino acids. Between the trimmed V and J ends, which lost 3 bases and 5 bases, there was a span of 14 bases. CDR1 and CDR2 from the germline V gene are LNHDA and SQIVND (reference sequence). Data came from immunoSEQ multiplex PCR; TCRdb stores just in-frame clones and leaves some out. Among 1,500 to 2,000 clones listed, 75% to 90% were seen once. The data belong to a study of T cell repertoires in ileal Crohn's disease. Overall study: About half received postoperative treatment, some ten with thiopurines and 15 to 20 anti-TNF. From the surgical specimen's inflamed ileum, biopsies were taken as M0.

The specimen was ileal tissue. V gene TRBV19 combines with J gene TRBJ2-7; D may be TRBD2 (5 bases). The TCR comes from an adult with Crohn's disease. The CDR3 here is CASSMDLQRNEQYF. CDR3 in DNA: TGTGCCAGTAGTATGGATCTTCAGCGGAACGAGCAGTACTTC.